The sequence of this TCR beta chain was determined in a study of cytomegalovirus exposure and HLA in healthy donors. Overall study: Caucasian-associated ancestry cluster membership applied to around 80% of around 400 genotyped donors. General study points: The analysis excluded some indistinguishable V segments, including TRBV6-2 and TRBV6-3.

This CDR3 has 15 residues. Unmatched junction bases numbered 5, after V lost 5 bases and J lost 1 base. Germline lookup yields CDR1 SGHTA and CDR2 FQGNSA. PCR used 60 Vbeta primers and 13 Jbeta primers. Libraries were prepared by immunoSEQ multiplex PCR; TCRdb keeps only in-frame clonotypes and omits some of them. The sample shows 200,000 or so clones, more than 75% of them seen only once. Comments on this clone: Its specificity is not known.

Source material: PBMCs. The sequence was obtained from a male donor in good health and CMV-seropositive. The chain combines TRBV7-2 with TRBJ1-3, with 7 bases matching TRBD1. The CDR3 reads CASSLGQYSGNTIYF. For the CDR3, the DNA is TGTGCCAGCAGCCTGGGACAGTATTCTGGAAACACCATATATTTT. The whole variable domain, filled in from reference TRBV7-2 and TRBJ1-3, reads GAGVSQSPSNKVTEKGKDVELRCDPISGHTALYWYRQSLGQGLEFLIYFQGNSAPDKSGLPSDRFSAERTGGSVSTLTIQRTQQEDSAVYLCASSLGQYSGNTIYFGEGSWLTVV.